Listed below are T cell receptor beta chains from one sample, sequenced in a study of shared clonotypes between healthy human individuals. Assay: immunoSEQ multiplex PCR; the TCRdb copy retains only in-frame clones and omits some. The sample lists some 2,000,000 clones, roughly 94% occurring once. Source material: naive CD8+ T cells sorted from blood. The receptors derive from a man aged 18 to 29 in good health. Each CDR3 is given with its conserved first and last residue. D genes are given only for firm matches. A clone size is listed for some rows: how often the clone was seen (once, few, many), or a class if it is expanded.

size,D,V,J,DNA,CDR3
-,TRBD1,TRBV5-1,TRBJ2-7,TGCGCCAGCAGCTTGTTACAGGGGGCTTCGTACGAGCAGTACTTC,CASSLLQGASYEQYF
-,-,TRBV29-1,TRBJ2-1,TGCAGCGGCGCTGGTTCCCCCGCCAGCAATGAGCAGTTCTTC,CSGAGSPASNEQFF
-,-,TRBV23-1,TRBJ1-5,TGCGCCAGCAGTCACAGGAGGAATAGCAATCAGCCCCAGCATTTT,CASSHRRNSNQPQHF
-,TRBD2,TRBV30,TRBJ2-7,TGTGCCTGGAGTGTAGGGACTAGCGGGAAGGAGGAGCAGTACTTC,CAWSVGTSGKEEQYF
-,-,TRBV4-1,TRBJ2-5,TGCGCCAGCAGCCAATACCTAGCGGAGACCCAGTACTTC,CASSQYLAETQYF
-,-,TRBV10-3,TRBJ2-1,TGTGCCATCAGCGCCAGCTCCTACAATGAGCAGTTCTTC,CAISASSYNEQFF
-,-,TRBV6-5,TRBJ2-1,TGTGCCGTCAAGGCGGGCTACAATGAGCAGTTCTTC,CAVKAGYNEQFF
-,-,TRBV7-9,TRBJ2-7,TGTGCCAGCAGCGCGGACGCGGGACAAGCCCCTTACGAGCAGTACTTC,CASSADAGQAPYEQYF
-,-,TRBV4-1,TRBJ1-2,TGCGCCAGCAGCTTTTCGACAGAGCCCTATGGCTACACCTTC,CASSFSTEPYGYTF
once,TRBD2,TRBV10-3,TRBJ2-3,TGTGCCATCAGTGACCACGGGGGGGAGGGCGCAGATACGCAGTATTTT,CAISDHGGEGADTQYF
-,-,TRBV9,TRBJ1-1,TGTGCCAGCAGCGTAGACGGTGGTGTATGGGGCCCAAACACTGAAGCTTTCTTT,CASSVDGGVWGPNTEAFF
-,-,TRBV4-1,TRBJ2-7,TGCGCCAGCAGCCAAGATATAGAGACACTCGTTTACGAGCAGTACTTC,CASSQDIETLVYEQYF
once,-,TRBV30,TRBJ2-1,TGTGCCTGGAGACACGGAGAGTACAATGAGCAGTTCTTC,CAWRHGEYNEQFF
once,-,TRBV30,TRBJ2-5,TGTGCCTGGAATCTGGGGGCGGAAGAGACCCAGTACTTC,CAWNLGAEETQYF
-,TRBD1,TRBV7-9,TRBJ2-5,TGTGCCAGCAGCCCGACAGGGGGCGAGGAGACCCAGTACTTC,CASSPTGGEETQYF
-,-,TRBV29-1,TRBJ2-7,TGCAGCGTTGTCGCAGGAAAATACGAGCAGTACTTC,CSVVAGKYEQYF
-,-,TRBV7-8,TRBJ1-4,TGTGCCAGCAGCCAGGGACTTGGGGGGGATGAAAAACTGTTTTTT,CASSQGLGGDEKLFF
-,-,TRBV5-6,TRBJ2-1,TGTGCCAGCAGCTTGATGGCTACCCCCCTCAATGAGCAGTTCTTC,CASSLMATPLNEQFF
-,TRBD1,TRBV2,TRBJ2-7,TGTGCCAGCAGTGAAACCCGACAGGGCTCCTACGAGCAGTACTTC,CASSETRQGSYEQYF
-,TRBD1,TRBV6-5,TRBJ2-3,TGTGCCAGCAGCCTGACAGGGGGCGAGACAGATACGCAGTATTTT,CASSLTGGETDTQYF
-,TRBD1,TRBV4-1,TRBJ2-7,TGCGCCAGCAGCCATAGACAGGGTTCCTACGAGCAGTACTTC,CASSHRQGSYEQYF
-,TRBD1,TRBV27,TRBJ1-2,TGTGCCAGCAGTCTTTCCCCAGGGACAGCTAACTATGGCTACACCTTC,CASSLSPGTANYGYTF
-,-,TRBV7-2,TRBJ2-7,TGTGCCAGCAGCTACCCTCCTGACGAGCAGTACTTC,CASSYPPDEQYF
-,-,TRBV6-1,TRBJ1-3,TGTGCCAGCACCGATAGGTGGGGAGTTGGAAACACCATATATTTT,CASTDRWGVGNTIYF
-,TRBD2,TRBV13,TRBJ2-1,TGTGCCAGCAGCCCCAGGGGGGCGGGAGGGAATGAGCAGTTCTTC,CASSPRGAGGNEQFF
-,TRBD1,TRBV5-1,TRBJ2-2,TGCGCCAGCAGCCAGGACAGGGCGAGCTCCGGGGAGCTGTTTTTT,CASSQDRASSGELFF
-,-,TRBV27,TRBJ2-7,TGTGCCAGCAGTCTTTCAGGGGCCTACGAGCAGTACTTC,CASSLSGAYEQYF
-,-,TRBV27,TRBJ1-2,TGTGCCAGCAGTCCCTCCTCAGGCGAAGCTAACTATGGCTACACCTTC,CASSPSSGEANYGYTF
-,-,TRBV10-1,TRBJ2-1,TGCGCCAGCAGTGAAATGGACGAGGGCCTGGGTGAGCAGTTCTTC,CASSEMDEGLGEQFF
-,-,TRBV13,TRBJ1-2,TGTGCCAGCAGCTTAGGGCGGGGGAATGGCTACACCTTC,CASSLGRGNGYTF
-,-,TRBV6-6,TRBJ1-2,TGTGCCAGCAGTTACTCGACGGATTCCTATGGCTACACCTTC,CASSYSTDSYGYTF
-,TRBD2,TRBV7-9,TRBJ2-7,TGTGCCAGCAGCCCGGCAGCGGGGACTGGTTACGAGCAGTACTTC,CASSPAAGTGYEQYF
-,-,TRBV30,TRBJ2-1,TGTGCCTGGGGTCCGGGACTGAGCCACAATGAGCAGTTCTTC,CAWGPGLSHNEQFF